The clone carrying this TCR beta chain was counted ten times or more. No antigen is known for it. The CDR3 totals 13 residues. From germline, CDR1 is SGHTA and CDR2 FQGNSA. V lost 2 bases and J lost 4, with 8 bases in between. CDR3 regions were amplified by Arm-PCR using iRepertoire HTBI primers to build TCR beta libraries. TCRdb re-called the multiplex PCR reads with MiXCR, one entry per CDR3 protein. The sample has more than 650,000 distinct CDR3 sequences, 30% seen once; the top ten hold roughly 41%. These data come from a study of regulatory T cells in long-lasting Graves disease. About the study: To qualify as persistent, Graves' disease required over 5 years of antithyroid drugs with positive TSH receptor antibodies. General study points: Favoring TRBV28, TRBJ1-2 and TRBJ2-5 was a feature seen in persistent disease.

Specified time point: persistent/refractory GD, antithyroid drugs over 5 years with positive TRAb. Preparation of the TCR library used RNA extracted from PBMCs. The authors diagnosed Graves' disease using American Thyroid Association guidelines. Specimen: peripheral blood mononuclear cells (PBMCs), collected when the disease was refractory, from a patient treated with antithyroid drugs. The source of this sequence is a female donor with Graves disease. The V call is TRBV7-2, the J call TRBJ1-2, with a possible D match to TRBD1 (5 bases). In DNA, the CDR3 is TGTGCCAGCAGCTTATTTGACAGCTATGGCTACACCTTC. This sequence encodes CASSLFDSYGYTF.